This entry is about one T cell receptor beta chain. Per germline, CDR1 SGHNT and CDR2 YYREEE (reference sequence). This CDR3 region has 16 residues. Trimming removed 4 bases at V and 0 bases at J, with 15 bases between. Profiled with immunoSEQ multiplex PCR; TCRdb holds only in-frame clones, not every one. The table has 1.6 million or so clones, approximately 98.5% seen once. These data belong to a study of shared clonotypes between healthy human individuals. CD4+ cells yielded CD45RA+ naive and CD45RA-negative memory subsets. Sequencing input: naive CD4+ T cells sorted from blood. The subset is: CD45RA+ positively selected. The sequence came from a man aged 30 to 45 in good health. This chain connects TRBV5-4 to TRBJ2-3; weak D call: TRBD2 (6 bases). The DNA for the CDR3 is TGTGCCAGCAGCACAACTACCCTAGCGAGCACAGATACGCAGTATTTT. It translates to CASSTTTLASTDTQYF.